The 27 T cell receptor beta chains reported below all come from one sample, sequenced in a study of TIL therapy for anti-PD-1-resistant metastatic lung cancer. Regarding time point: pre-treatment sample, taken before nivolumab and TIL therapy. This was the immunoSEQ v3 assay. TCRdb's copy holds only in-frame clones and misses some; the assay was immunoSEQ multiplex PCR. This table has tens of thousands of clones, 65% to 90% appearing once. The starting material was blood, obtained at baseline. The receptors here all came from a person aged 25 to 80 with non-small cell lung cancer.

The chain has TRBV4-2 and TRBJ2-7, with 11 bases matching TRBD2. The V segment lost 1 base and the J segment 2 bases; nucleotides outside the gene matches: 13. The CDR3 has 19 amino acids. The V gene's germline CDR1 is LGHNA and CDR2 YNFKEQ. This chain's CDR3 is CASSQAADILAGGTYEQYF. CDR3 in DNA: TGTGCCAGCAGCCAAGCTGCCGACATTCTAGCGGGAGGTACCTACGAGCAGTACTTC.

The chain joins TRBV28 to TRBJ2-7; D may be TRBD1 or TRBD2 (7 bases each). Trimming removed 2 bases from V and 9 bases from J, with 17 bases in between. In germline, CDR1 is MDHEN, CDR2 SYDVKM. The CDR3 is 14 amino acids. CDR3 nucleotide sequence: TGTGCCAGCAGTTTAGCGCGGGGGACAGCCCGGCAGTACTTC. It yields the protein CASSLARGTARQYF. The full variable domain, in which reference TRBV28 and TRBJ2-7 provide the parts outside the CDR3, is DVKVTQSSRYLVKRTGEKVFLECVQDMDHENMFWYRQDPGLGLRLIYFSYDVKMKEKGDIPEGYSVSREKKERFSLILESASTNQTSMYLCASSLARGTARQYFGPGTRLTVT.

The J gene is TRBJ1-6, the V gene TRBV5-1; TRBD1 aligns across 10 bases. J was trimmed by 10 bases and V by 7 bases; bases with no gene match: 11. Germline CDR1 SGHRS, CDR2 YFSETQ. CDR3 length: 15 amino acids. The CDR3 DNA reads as TGCGCCAGCGGCCGACAGGGGGCTTCTAGATCACCCCTCCACTTT. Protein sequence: CASGRQGASRSPLHF. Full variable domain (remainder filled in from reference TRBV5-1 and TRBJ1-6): KAGVTQTPRYLIKTRGQQVTLSCSPISGHRSVSWYQQTPGQGLQFLFEYFSETQRNKGNFPGRFSGRQFSNSRSEMNVSTLELGDSALYLCASGRQGASRSPLHFGNGTRLTVT.

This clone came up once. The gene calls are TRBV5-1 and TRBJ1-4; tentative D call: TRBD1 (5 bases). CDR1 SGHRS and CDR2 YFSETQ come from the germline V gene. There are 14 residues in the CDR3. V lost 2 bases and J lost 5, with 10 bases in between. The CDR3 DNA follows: TGCGCCAGCAGCTTAGACAGCCTAAATGAAAAACTGTTTTTT. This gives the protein CASSLDSLNEKLFF.

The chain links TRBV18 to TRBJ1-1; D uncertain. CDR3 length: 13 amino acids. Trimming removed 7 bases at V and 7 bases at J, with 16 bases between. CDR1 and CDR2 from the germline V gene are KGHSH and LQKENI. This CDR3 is CASYQNMRDEAFF. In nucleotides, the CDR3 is TGTGCCAGCTACCAGAATATGAGGGATGAAGCTTTCTTT.

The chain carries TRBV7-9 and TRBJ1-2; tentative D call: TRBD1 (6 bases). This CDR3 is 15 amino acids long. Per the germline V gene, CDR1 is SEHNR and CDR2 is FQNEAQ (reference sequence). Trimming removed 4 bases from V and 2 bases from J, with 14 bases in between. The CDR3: CASSYSTGANYGYTF. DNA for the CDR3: TGTGCCAGCAGCTACTCCACGGGGGCGAACTATGGCTACACCTTC.

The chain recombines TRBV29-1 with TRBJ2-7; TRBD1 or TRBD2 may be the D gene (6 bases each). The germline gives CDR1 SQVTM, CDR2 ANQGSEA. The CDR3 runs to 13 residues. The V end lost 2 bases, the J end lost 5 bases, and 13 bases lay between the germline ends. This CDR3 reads CSVESQGRHEQYF. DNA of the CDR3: TGCAGCGTTGAAAGCCAGGGGAGGCACGAGCAGTACTTC.

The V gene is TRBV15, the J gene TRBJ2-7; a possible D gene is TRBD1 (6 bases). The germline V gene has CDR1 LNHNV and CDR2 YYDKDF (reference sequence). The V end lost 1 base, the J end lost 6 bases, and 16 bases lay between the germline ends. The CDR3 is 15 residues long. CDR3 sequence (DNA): TGTGCCACCAGCAGAGCCGGGACATATAGAGCCGAGCAGTACTTC. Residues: CATSRAGTYRAEQYF.

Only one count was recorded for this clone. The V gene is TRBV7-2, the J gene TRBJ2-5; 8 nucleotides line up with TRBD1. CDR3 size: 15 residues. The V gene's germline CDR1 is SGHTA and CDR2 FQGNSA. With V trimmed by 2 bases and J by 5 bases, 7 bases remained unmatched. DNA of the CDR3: TGTGCCAGCAGCTTAACGGCAGGGGGCTGGGAGACCCAGTACTTC. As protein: CASSLTAGGWETQYF.

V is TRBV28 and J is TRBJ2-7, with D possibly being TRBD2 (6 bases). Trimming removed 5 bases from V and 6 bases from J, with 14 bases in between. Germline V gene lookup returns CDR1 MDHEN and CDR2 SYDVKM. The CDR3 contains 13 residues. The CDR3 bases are TGTGCCAGCAGTCTACCGGGAGCCCGCGAGCAGTACTTC. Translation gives CASSLPGAREQYF.

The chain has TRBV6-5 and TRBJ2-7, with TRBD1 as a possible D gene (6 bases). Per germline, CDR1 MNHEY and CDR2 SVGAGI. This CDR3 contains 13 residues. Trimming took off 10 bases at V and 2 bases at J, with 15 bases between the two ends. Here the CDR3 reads CATRSGQTYEQYF. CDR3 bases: TGTGCCACACGGAGCGGACAGACCTACGAGCAGTACTTC.

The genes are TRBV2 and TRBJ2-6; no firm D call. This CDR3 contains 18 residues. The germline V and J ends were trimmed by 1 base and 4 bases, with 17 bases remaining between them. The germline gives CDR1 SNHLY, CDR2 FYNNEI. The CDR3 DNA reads TGTGCCAGCAGTGAAGGAAGGGTATTCGCCTCCGGGGCCAACGTCCTGACTTTC. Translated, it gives CASSEGRVFASGANVLTF.

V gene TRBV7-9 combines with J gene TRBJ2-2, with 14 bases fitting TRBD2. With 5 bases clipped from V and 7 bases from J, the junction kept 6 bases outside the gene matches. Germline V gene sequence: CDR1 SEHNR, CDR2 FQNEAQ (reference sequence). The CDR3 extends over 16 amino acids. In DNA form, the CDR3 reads TGTGCCAGCAGCCCCCGGACTAGCGGGGGGATCGGGGAGCTGTTTTTT. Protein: CASSPRTSGGIGELFF.

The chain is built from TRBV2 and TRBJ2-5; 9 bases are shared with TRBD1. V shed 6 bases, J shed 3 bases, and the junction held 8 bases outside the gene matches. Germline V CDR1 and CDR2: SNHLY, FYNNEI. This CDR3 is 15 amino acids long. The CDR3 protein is CASRRQRTGEETQYF. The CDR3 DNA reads TGTGCCAGCAGAAGACAGAGGACAGGGGAAGAGACCCAGTACTTC.

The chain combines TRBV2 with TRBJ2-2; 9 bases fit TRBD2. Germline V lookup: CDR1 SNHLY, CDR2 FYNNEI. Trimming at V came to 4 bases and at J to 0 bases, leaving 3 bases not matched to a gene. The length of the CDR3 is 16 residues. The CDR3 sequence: CASSVIAGANTGELFF. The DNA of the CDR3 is TGTGCCAGCAGTGTTATAGCGGGGGCGAACACCGGGGAGCTGTTTTTT.

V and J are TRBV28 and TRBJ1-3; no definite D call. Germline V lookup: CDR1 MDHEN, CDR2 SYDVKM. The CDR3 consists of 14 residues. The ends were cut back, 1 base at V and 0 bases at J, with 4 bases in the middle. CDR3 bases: TGTGCCAGCAGTTTATCACTCTCTGGAAACACCATATATTTT. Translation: CASSLSLSGNTIYF. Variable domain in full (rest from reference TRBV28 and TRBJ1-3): DVKVTQSSRYLVKRTGEKVFLECVQDMDHENMFWYRQDPGLGLRLIYFSYDVKMKEKGDIPEGYSVSREKKERFSLILESASTNQTSMYLCASSLSLSGNTIYFGEGSWLTVV.

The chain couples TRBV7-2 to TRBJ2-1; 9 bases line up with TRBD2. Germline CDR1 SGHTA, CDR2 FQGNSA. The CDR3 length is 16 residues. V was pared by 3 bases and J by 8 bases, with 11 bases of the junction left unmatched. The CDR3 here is CASSFSGGRAGYEQFF. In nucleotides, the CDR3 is TGTGCCAGCAGCTTCTCTGGCGGGAGGGCCGGGTATGAGCAGTTCTTC.

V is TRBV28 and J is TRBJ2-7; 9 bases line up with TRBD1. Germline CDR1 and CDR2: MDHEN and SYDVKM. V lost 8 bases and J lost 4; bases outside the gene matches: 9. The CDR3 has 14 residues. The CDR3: CASPRDRERYEQYF. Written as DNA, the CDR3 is TGTGCCAGCCCCCGGGACAGGGAAAGATACGAGCAGTACTTC.

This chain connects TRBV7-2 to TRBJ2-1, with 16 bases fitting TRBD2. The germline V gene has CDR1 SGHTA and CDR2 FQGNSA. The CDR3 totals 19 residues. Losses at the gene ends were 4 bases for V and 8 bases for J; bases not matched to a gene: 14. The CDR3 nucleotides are TGTGCCAGCAGCTACCCGGGACTAGCGGGGGGGCCCGGGTGGTATGAGCAGTTCTTC. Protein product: CASSYPGLAGGPGWYEQFF.

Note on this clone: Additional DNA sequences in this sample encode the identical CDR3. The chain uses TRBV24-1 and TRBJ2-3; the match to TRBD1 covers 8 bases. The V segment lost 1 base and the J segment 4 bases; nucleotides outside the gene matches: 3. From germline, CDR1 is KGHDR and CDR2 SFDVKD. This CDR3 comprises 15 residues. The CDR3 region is CATSDFAGGADTQYF. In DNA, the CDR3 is TGTGCCACCAGTGATTTCGCAGGGGGCGCAGATACGCAGTATTTT.

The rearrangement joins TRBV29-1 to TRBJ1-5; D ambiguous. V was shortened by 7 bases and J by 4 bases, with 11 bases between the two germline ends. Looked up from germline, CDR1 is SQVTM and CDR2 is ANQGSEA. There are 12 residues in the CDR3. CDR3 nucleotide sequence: TGCAGCGCTAGTCAGCCGAATCAGCCCCAGCATTTT. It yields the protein CSASQPNQPQHF.

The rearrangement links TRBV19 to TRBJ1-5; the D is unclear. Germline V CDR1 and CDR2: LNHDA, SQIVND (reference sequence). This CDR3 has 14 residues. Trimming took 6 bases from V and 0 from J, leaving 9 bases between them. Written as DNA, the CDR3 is TGTGCCAGTAGCGGCAGTCATAGCAATCAGCCCCAGCATTTT. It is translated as CASSGSHSNQPQHF.

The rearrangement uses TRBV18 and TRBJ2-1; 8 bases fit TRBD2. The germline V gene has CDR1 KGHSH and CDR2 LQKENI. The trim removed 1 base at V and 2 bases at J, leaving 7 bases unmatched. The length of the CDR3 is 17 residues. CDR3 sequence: CASSPQGAGGTYNEQFF. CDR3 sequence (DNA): TGTGCCAGCTCACCACAGGGTGCGGGAGGTACCTACAATGAGCAGTTCTTC. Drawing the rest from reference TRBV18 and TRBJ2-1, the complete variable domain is NAGVMQNPRHLVRRRGQEARLRCSPMKGHSHVYWYRQLPEEGLKFMVYLQKENIIDESGMPKERFSAEFPKEGPSILRIQQVVRGDSAAYFCASSPQGAGGTYNEQFFGPGTRLTVL.

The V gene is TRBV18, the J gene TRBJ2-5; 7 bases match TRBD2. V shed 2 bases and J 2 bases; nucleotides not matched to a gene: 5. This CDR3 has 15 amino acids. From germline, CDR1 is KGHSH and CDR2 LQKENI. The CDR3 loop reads CASSPLAGAQETQYF. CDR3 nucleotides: TGTGCCAGCTCACCATTAGCGGGCGCACAAGAGACCCAGTACTTC.

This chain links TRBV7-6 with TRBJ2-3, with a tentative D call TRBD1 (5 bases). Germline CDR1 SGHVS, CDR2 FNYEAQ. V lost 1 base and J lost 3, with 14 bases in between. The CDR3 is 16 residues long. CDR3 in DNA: TGTGCCAGCAGCTTAGGAATTACTGGGGCTACAGATACGCAGTATTTT. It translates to CASSLGITGATDTQYF. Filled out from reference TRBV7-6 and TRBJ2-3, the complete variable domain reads GAGVSQSPRYKVTKRGQDVALRCDPISGHVSLYWYRQALGQGPEFLTYFNYEAQQDKSGLPNDRFSAERPEGSISTLTIQRTEQRDSAMYRCASSLGITGATDTQYFGPGTRLTVL.

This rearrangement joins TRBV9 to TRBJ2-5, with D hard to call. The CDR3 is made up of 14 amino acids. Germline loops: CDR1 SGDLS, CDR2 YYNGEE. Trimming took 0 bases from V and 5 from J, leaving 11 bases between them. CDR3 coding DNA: TGTGCCAGCAGCGTAGCTCCGGATTTGGAGACCCAGTACTTC. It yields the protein CASSVAPDLETQYF.

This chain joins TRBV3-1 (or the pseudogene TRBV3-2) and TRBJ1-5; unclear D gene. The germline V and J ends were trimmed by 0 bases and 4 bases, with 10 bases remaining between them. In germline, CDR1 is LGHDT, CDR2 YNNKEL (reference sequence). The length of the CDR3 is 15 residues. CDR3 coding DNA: TGTGCCAGCAGCCAAGAAGGGAACAGAAATCAGCCCCAGCATTTT. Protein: CASSQEGNRNQPQHF.